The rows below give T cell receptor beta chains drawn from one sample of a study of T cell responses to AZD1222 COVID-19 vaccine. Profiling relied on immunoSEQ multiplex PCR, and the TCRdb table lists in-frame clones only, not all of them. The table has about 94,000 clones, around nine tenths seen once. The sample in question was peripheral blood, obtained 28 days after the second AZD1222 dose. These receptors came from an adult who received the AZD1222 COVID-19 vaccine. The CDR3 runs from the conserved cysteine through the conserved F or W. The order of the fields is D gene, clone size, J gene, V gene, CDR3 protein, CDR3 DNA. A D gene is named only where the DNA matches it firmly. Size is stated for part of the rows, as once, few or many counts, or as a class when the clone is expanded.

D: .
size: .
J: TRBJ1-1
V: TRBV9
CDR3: CASSLRVGDGAEAFF
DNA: TGTGCCAGCAGCCTCCGAGTAGGGGACGGCGCTGAAGCTTTCTTT

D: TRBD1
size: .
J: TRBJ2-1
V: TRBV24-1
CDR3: CATGHFSGGNEQFF
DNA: TGTGCCACCGGCCACTTCTCAGGGGGCAATGAGCAGTTCTTC

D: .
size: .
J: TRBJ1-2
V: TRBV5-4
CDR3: CASSPQESGYGYTF
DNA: TGTGCCAGCAGCCCCCAAGAGTCTGGCTATGGCTACACCTTC

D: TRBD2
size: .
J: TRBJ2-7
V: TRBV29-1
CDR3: CSVTLPGLAEMSWEQYF
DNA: TGCAGCGTAACCCTCCCCGGACTAGCGGAGATGTCTTGGGAGCAGTACTTC

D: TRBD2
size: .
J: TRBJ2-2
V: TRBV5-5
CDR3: CASSSLAGEGTGELFF
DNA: TGTGCCAGCAGCTCTTTAGCGGGAGAGGGCACCGGGGAGCTGTTTTTT

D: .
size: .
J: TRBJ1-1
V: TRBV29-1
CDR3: CSVEGVGAFF
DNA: TGCAGCGTTGAAGGGGTTGGAGCTTTCTTT

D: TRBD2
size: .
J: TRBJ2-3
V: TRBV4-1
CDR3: CASSQEERGGQDTQYF
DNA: TGCGCCAGCAGCCAAGAGGAGCGGGGGGGCCAAGATACGCAGTATTTT

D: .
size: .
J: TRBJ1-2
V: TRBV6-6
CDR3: CASRFQATVYGYTF
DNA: TGTGCCAGCAGATTCCAGGCCACCGTCTATGGCTACACCTTC

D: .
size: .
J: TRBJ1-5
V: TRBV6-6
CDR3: CASSPELGRQPQHF
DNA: TGTGCCAGCAGCCCAGAACTGGGGAGACAGCCCCAGCATTTT

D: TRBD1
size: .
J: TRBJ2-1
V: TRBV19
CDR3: CASEGTGYEQFF
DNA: TGTGCCAGTGAGGGGACAGGGTATGAGCAGTTCTTC

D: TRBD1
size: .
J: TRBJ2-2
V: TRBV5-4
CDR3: CASSFRQGAGGELFF
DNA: TGTGCCAGCAGCTTTCGGCAGGGGGCTGGCGGGGAGCTGTTTTTT

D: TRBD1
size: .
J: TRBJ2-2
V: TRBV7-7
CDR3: CASTDKGQGDTGELFF
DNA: TGTGCTAGCACCGATAAAGGACAGGGCGACACCGGGGAGCTGTTTTTT

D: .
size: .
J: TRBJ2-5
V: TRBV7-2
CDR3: CASSLEAATKTQYF
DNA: TGTGCCAGCAGCTTAGAAGCGGCGACGAAGACCCAGTACTTC

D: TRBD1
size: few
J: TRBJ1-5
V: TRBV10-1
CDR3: CAHPAEDRLYSNQPQHF
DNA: TGCGCCCACCCCGCCGAGGACAGGCTTTATAGCAATCAGCCCCAGCATTTT

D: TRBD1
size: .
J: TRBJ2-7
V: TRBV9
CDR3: CASSVDLGTGGNEQYF
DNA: TGTGCCAGCAGCGTAGATCTCGGGACAGGGGGAAACGAGCAGTACTTC

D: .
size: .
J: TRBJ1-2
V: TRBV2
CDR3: CASLQENLNYGYTF
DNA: TGTGCCAGCCTACAGGAGAACCTTAACTATGGCTACACCTTC

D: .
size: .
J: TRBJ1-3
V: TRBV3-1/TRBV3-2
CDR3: CASSPPRTGNTIYF
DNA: TGTGCCAGCAGCCCTCCCCGGACTGGAAACACCATATATTTT

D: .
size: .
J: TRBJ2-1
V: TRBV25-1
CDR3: CASSALRGQRGKYNEQFF
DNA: TGTGCCAGCAGTGCTTTACGGGGGCAACGGGGGAAGTACAATGAGCAGTTCTTC

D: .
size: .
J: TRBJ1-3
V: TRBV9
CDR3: CASSVATASSGNTIYF
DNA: TGTGCCAGCAGCGTAGCTACGGCGTCCTCTGGAAACACCATATATTTT

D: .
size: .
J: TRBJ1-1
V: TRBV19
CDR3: CASMGRFMNTEAFF
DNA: TGTGCCTCAATGGGACGGTTCATGAACACTGAAGCTTTCTTT

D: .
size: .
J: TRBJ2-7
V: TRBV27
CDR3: CASSFSEQYF
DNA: TGTGCCAGCAGTTTCTCCGAGCAGTACTTC

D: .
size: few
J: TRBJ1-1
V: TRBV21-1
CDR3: CASSPRAGKRTEAFF
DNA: TGTGCCAGCAGCCCCAGGGCGGGGAAGCGCACTGAAGCTTTCTTT

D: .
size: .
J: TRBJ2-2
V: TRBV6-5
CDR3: CASRRGPSNTGELFF
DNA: TGTGCCAGCCGACGGGGGCCTTCGAACACCGGGGAGCTGTTTTTT

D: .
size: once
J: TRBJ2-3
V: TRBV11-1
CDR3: CASSLQGGTDTQYF
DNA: TGTGCCAGCAGCTTGCAGGGCGGGACAGATACGCAGTATTTT

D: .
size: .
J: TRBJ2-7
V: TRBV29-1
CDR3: CSVVETETSYEQYF
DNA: TGCAGCGTTGTAGAGACTGAGACCTCCTACGAGCAGTACTTC

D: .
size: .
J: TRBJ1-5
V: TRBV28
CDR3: CASRTTVRNQPQHF
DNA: TGTGCCAGCAGGACGACAGTCCGAAATCAGCCCCAGCATTTT